One sample yielded the 29 T cell receptor beta chains listed below, sequenced in a study of blood T cell repertoires in COVID-19. Data came from immunoSEQ multiplex PCR; TCRdb stores just in-frame clones and leaves some out. The sample consists of some 220,000 clones, roughly 84% of them appearing once. What was sequenced was peripheral blood. The receptors were sampled from a middle-aged man who had recovered from COVID-19.

The chain joins TRBV28 to TRBJ2-7; TRBD1 might be the D (6 bases). Looked up from germline, CDR1 is MDHEN and CDR2 is SYDVKM. V was trimmed by 3 bases and J by 2 bases, leaving 8 bases between them. The CDR3 runs to 13 residues. Here the CDR3 DNA reads TGTGCCAGCAGTTTTGGGGGCACCTACGAGCAGTACTTC. This sequence encodes CASSFGGTYEQYF. The full variable domain, its missing parts supplied by reference TRBV28 and TRBJ2-7, is DVKVTQSSRYLVKRTGEKVFLECVQDMDHENMFWYRQDPGLGLRLIYFSYDVKMKEKGDIPEGYSVSREKKERFSLILESASTNQTSMYLCASSFGGTYEQYFGPGTRLTVT.

The CDR3 DNA follows: TGTGCCAGCAGCAGGGGGTTTGAAAAACTGTTTTTT. It encodes CASSRGFEKLFF. The rearrangement uses TRBV6-6 and TRBJ1-4, with 7 bases lining up with TRBD1. V shed 6 bases, J shed 7 bases, and the junction held 2 bases outside the gene matches. This CDR3 is built from 12 residues. CDR1 MNHNY and CDR2 SVGAGI come from the germline V gene (reference sequence).

The chain employs TRBV28 and TRBJ2-7, with D maybe TRBD2 (5 bases). There are 14 residues in the CDR3. Trimming removed 5 bases from V and 6 bases from J, with 17 bases in between. The germline V gene has CDR1 MDHEN and CDR2 SYDVKM. CDR3 sequence (DNA): TGTGCCAGCAGTGGCCCTACCGGGATAGGCGAGCAGTACTTC. Its protein product is CASSGPTGIGEQYF.

This clone was detected only once. The chain carries TRBV7-2 and TRBJ2-4; a weak D match, TRBD2 (6 bases). The germline gives CDR1 SGHTA, CDR2 FQGNSA. The CDR3 has 16 amino acids. Trimming pared 0 bases from V and 2 bases from J, leaving 11 bases between. Written as DNA, the CDR3 is TGTGCCAGCAGCTTAGCGGTGCGGGAACCCAAAAACATTCAGTACTTC. It translates to CASSLAVREPKNIQYF.

This clone was picked up a small number of times. This rearrangement joins TRBV12-5 to TRBJ2-7; 8 positions agree with TRBD2. Germline V CDR1 and CDR2: LGHNT, FRNRAP. This CDR3 spans 16 amino acids. J gave up 12 bases and V 4 bases, and 20 bases lay outside the gene matches. The CDR3: CASGSESLLADLRGYF. The CDR3 DNA reads as TGTGCTAGTGGTTCAGAAAGTTTACTAGCGGACCTCCGGGGGTACTTC.

This chain connects TRBV19 to TRBJ2-7, with 8 bases identical to TRBD1. The V segment lost 5 bases and the J segment 7 bases; nucleotides outside the gene matches: 19. CDR3 length: 17 residues. Germline lookup yields CDR1 LNHDA and CDR2 SQIVND (reference sequence). The chain's CDR3 is CASSAPSVTGASREQYF. The CDR3 nucleotides read TGTGCCAGTAGTGCGCCCTCTGTGACAGGGGCCTCGCGGGAGCAGTACTTC.

The chain links TRBV15 to TRBJ2-1; 12 bases match TRBD2. The germline V gene encodes CDR1 LNHNV and CDR2 YYDKDF (reference sequence). Trimming cost V 1 base and J 5 bases; bases outside gene matches: 3. The CDR3 spans 16 residues. The CDR3 DNA sequence: TGTGCCACCAGCAGAGGGACTAGCGGGACAAACAATGAGCAGTTCTTC. Its protein is CATSRGTSGTNNEQFF.

This rearrangement joins TRBV5-1 to TRBJ1-1; the match to TRBD1 covers 8 bases. V shed 4 bases and J 1 base; nucleotides not matched to a gene: 3. Germline loops: CDR1 SGHRS, CDR2 YFSETQ. This CDR3 region has 14 residues. In DNA form, the CDR3 reads TGCGCCAGCAGCCTGGGACAGGAGAACACTGAAGCTTTCTTT. Translating it yields CASSLGQENTEAFF.

The chain is built from TRBV14 and TRBJ2-6; D might be TRBD1 (6 bases). The CDR3 consists of 18 residues. Germline values: CDR1 SGHDN, CDR2 FVKESK. Trimming stripped 1 base from V and 1 base from J, with 14 bases between. CDR3 region: CASSQGPGEVSGANVLTF. The CDR3 DNA is TGTGCCAGCAGCCAAGGTCCAGGGGAAGTATCTGGGGCCAACGTCCTGACTTTC.

This chain uses TRBV27 with TRBJ2-7; TRBD1 agrees at 7 bases. Germline CDR1 and CDR2: MNHEY and SMNVEV (reference sequence). The CDR3 is 16 residues long. Trimming took 6 bases from V and 4 from J; bases not matched to a gene: 15. The CDR3 DNA is TGTGCCAGCAGCCCGAGGACAGGCACAAAGAGGTACGAGCAGTACTTC. It codes for CASSPRTGTKRYEQYF.

The gene calls are TRBV11-2 and TRBJ2-7, with TRBD2 identical over 12 bases. J lost 2 bases, V lost 3 bases, and 5 bases had no gene match. Per germline, CDR1 SGHAT and CDR2 FQNNGV. The CDR3 has 16 residues. CDR3 bases: TGTGCCAGCAGCTTCCTCTCTAGCGGGAGGGCCTACGAGCAGTACTTC. Translation: CASSFLSSGRAYEQYF.

This rearrangement joins TRBV9 to TRBJ1-5, with TRBD1 as a possible D gene (5 bases). V lost 0 bases and J 7 bases, leaving 11 bases between the germline ends. The germline gives CDR1 SGDLS, CDR2 YYNGEE. The CDR3 is made up of 14 amino acids. CDR3 region: CASSVGWAGQPQHF. The CDR3 bases are TGTGCCAGCAGCGTAGGTTGGGCAGGGCAGCCCCAGCATTTT.

The V and J genes are TRBV5-1 and TRBJ1-2; no definite D call. V lost 5 bases and J lost 2, with 10 bases in between. The germline gives CDR1 SGHRS, CDR2 YFSETQ. CDR3 length equals 13 residues. DNA of the CDR3: TGCGCCAGCAGAATGGGCATCAACTATGGCTACACCTTC. Translation gives CASRMGINYGYTF.

This chain uses TRBV11-3 with TRBJ2-5; D perhaps matches TRBD1 (5 bases). From germline, CDR1 is SGHNT and CDR2 YENEEA. Trimming took off 1 base at V and 5 bases at J, with 17 bases between the two ends. The CDR3 length is 16 residues. CDR3 in amino acids: CASSLGSGSGQETQYF. CDR3 bases: TGTGCCAGCAGCTTAGGGTCAGGCTCAGGGCAGGAGACCCAGTACTTC.

This clone was seen only once. V usage is TRBV27 and J usage is TRBJ2-2; D remains unclear. This CDR3 has 16 residues. CDR1 is MNHEY, CDR2 SMNVEV, per germline (reference sequence). Trimming shortened V by 8 bases and J by 2 bases, and 18 bases separated the two germline ends. CDR3 amino acids: CASRVAAVLNTGELFF. In DNA form, the CDR3 reads TGTGCCAGCCGAGTCGCGGCAGTGTTAAACACCGGGGAGCTGTTTTTT.

The chain employs TRBV28 and TRBJ2-5; TRBD1 agrees at 8 bases. The ends lost 5 bases at V and 5 bases at J; junction bases unmatched: 7. Germline-derived CDR1 and CDR2 are MDHEN and SYDVKM. The CDR3 has 14 amino acids. This chain's CDR3 is CASSDRGPVETQYF. CDR3 sequence (DNA): TGTGCCAGCAGTGACAGGGGCCCAGTTGAGACCCAGTACTTC.

This clone was seen more than once but under ten times. This chain connects TRBV19 to TRBJ1-5; 11 bases line up with TRBD1. Germline V gene sequence: CDR1 LNHDA, CDR2 SQIVND (reference sequence). This CDR3 has 19 residues. Unmatched junction bases numbered 11, after V lost 2 bases and J lost 2 bases. DNA of the CDR3: TGTGCCAGTAGTATAAGGGCCCTGGGGACAGGGGGACGCAATCAGCCCCAGCATTTT. Its protein product is CASSIRALGTGGRNQPQHF. Looking up the rest from reference TRBV19 and TRBJ1-5 gives the full variable domain: DGGITQSPKYLFRKEGQNVTLSCEQNLNHDAMYWYRQDPGQGLRLIYYSQIVNDFQKGDIAEGYSVSREKKESFPLTVTSAQKNPTAFYLCASSIRALGTGGRNQPQHFGDGTRLSIL.

This chain connects TRBV30 to TRBJ1-2, with 9 nucleotides matching TRBD1. CDR3 length equals 14 residues. The V gene end was trimmed by 4 bases and the J gene end by 6 bases; junction bases not matched to a gene: 9. Germline-derived CDR1 and CDR2 are GTSNPN and SVGIG (reference sequence). The CDR3 sequence: CAWKGTGTGNGYTF. In DNA form, the CDR3 reads TGTGCCTGGAAGGGTACCGGGACAGGGAATGGCTACACCTTC.

This chain joins TRBV3-1 (or the pseudogene TRBV3-2) and TRBJ1-5; D might be TRBD1 (5 bases). Germline values: CDR1 LGHDT, CDR2 YNNKEL (reference sequence). Trimming cost V 4 bases and J 6 bases, with 10 bases left between them. The CDR3 consists of 13 residues. The DNA for the CDR3 is TGTGCCAGCAGCCCTCGCGGGGGTCAGCCCCAGCATTTT. Its translation: CASSPRGGQPQHF.

This rearrangement joins TRBV5-1 to TRBJ2-7, with 8 bases fitting TRBD2. J lost 0 bases, V lost 2 bases, and 4 bases had no gene match. The germline V gene has CDR1 SGHRS and CDR2 YFSETQ. The CDR3 is 15 amino acids. The CDR3 region is CASSFGSGNSYEQYF. CDR3 nucleotides: TGCGCCAGCAGCTTTGGTAGCGGGAACTCCTACGAGCAGTACTTC.

The chain is built from TRBV7-9 and TRBJ1-2; D gene uncertain. Trimming removed 11 bases from V and 8 bases from J, with 15 bases in between. This CDR3 comprises 11 residues. Germline lookup yields CDR1 SEHNR and CDR2 FQNEAQ (reference sequence). CDR3 region: CAAQALLGYTF. Written as DNA, the CDR3 is TGTGCCGCGCAAGCTCTCTTGGGCTACACCTTC.

The chain combines TRBV28 with TRBJ2-3, with D perhaps TRBD1 (6 bases). Germline loops: CDR1 MDHEN, CDR2 SYDVKM. Trimming cost V 7 bases and J 4 bases, with 18 bases left between them. This CDR3 is 15 amino acids long. The CDR3 coding sequence is TGTGCCAGCATTCTGACAGGTATTGTCGCAGATACGCAGTATTTT. It specifies CASILTGIVADTQYF.

This chain joins TRBV24-1 and TRBJ1-1, with D perhaps TRBD1 (5 bases). Trimming pared 6 bases from V and 7 bases from J, leaving 11 bases between. The germline gives CDR1 KGHDR, CDR2 SFDVKD. The CDR3 extends over 12 amino acids. As DNA, the CDR3 is TGTGCCACCAGTCCTACGGGGGATGAAGCTTTCTTT. It yields the protein CATSPTGDEAFF.

The CDR3 protein is CASSLGRGNTEAFF. The CDR3 DNA follows: TGTGCCAGCAGTTTGGGCAGGGGGAACACTGAAGCTTTCTTT. The V gene is TRBV28, the J gene TRBJ1-1; maybe TRBD1 (6 bases). Trimming stripped 3 bases from V and 1 base from J, with 9 bases between. Per germline, CDR1 MDHEN and CDR2 SYDVKM. There are 14 residues in the CDR3.

The gene calls are TRBV6-5 and TRBJ2-7; the D gene is possibly TRBD1 (6 bases). Germline V gives CDR1 MNHEY, CDR2 SVGAGI. CDR3 length equals 15 residues. Trimming took 2 bases from V and 0 from J, leaving 11 bases between them. Written as DNA, the CDR3 is TGTGCCAGCAGTTACGTGCAGGGGACCTCCTACGAGCAGTACTTC. Its translation: CASSYVQGTSYEQYF.

The J gene is TRBJ2-7, the V gene TRBV6-6; TRBD2 aligns across 10 bases. Germline values: CDR1 MNHNY, CDR2 SVGAGI (reference sequence). The CDR3 sequence is 15 residues long. With V trimmed by 0 bases and J by 4 bases, 3 bases remained unmatched. The DNA of the CDR3 is TGTGCCAGCAGTTACTCTCTAGCGGGAGTTTACGAGCAGTACTTC. This sequence encodes CASSYSLAGVYEQYF.

A single count supports this clone. This sequence joins TRBV5-4 and TRBJ1-2; maybe TRBD1 (5 bases). This CDR3 has 16 residues. Germline loops: CDR1 SGHNT, CDR2 YYREEE (reference sequence). Trimming removed 1 base at V and 7 bases at J, with 20 bases between. The CDR3 loop reads CASSLTSWGEIRGYTF. The DNA of the CDR3 is TGTGCCAGCAGCTTGACCTCTTGGGGGGAAATTCGTGGCTACACCTTC. Using reference TRBV5-4 and TRBJ1-2 for the parts outside the CDR3, the full variable domain is ETGVTQSPTHLIKTRGQQVTLRCSSQSGHNTVSWYQQALGQGPQFIFQYYREEENGRGNFPPRFSGLQFPNYSSELNVNALELDDSALYLCASSLTSWGEIRGYTFGSGTRLTVV.

This clone was picked up one time. V and J are TRBV27 and TRBJ1-5, with TRBD1 matching 9 bases. Per the germline V gene, CDR1 is MNHEY and CDR2 is SMNVEV (reference sequence). V shed 6 bases, J shed 7 bases, and the junction held 10 bases outside the gene matches. The CDR3 runs to 15 residues. CDR3 sequence reads: CASRSAGTGRQPQHF. The DNA for the CDR3 is TGTGCCAGCAGAAGCGCCGGGACAGGGAGGCAGCCCCAGCATTTT.

The rearrangement uses TRBV10-2 and TRBJ2-7, with a weak D call TRBD2 (5 bases). Germline V gene sequence: CDR1 WSHSY, CDR2 SAAADI. Trimming removed 6 bases at V and 6 bases at J, with 12 bases between. The CDR3 spans 12 residues. CDR3 coding DNA: TGCGCCAGCAGGGAACGGGGTACCGAGCAGTACTTC. Its translation: CASRERGTEQYF.